A selection of T cell receptor beta chains follows, all from one sample in a study of blood T cells in healthy people across ages. TCRdb passed the 5' RACE reads through MiXCR, listing each CDR3 protein once. The sample has about 690,000 distinct CDR3 sequences; 40% to 45% are singletons. Sequencing was done on a sample of blood. Source of these receptors: a man older than 75 in good health. CDR3s include the opening cysteine and the closing phenylalanine or tryptophan. The D gene is left open where the match is weak. Size tells how often a clone was seen (once, few, many) or the class of an expanded clone, and some rows leave it out.

j_call v_call d_call clone_size cdr3_nt cdr3_aa
TRBJ2-5 TRBV11-3 - - TGTGCCAGCAGCGCCGGGGTACCAGAGACCCAGTACTTC CASSAGVPETQYF
TRBJ1-2 TRBV6-2/TRBV6-3 - - TGTGCCAGCAGCAATTTGGGAGGGGACTATGGCTACACCTTC CASSNLGGDYGYTF
TRBJ2-1 TRBV11-3 TRBD2 once TGTGCCAGCAGCCTCGGGACTAGCGGGAGTAGGAGCTCCTACAATGAGCAGTTCTTC CASSLGTSGSRSSYNEQFF
TRBJ2-6 TRBV7-3 TRBD1 many TGTGCCAGCAGCCCGAACGGACAGGGCGGAATGTCTGGGGCCAACGTCCTGACTTTC CASSPNGQGGMSGANVLTF
TRBJ2-5 TRBV6-6 TRBD2 - TGTGCCAGCAGTTCAGGGACTAGCGGGGGTTGGGAGACCCAGTACTTT CASSSGTSGGWETQYF
TRBJ2-7 TRBV27 TRBD2 many TGTGCCAGCAGCCAAAAGTACCCTAGCGGGAGCTCCTACGAGCAGTACTTC CASSQKYPSGSSYEQYF
TRBJ2-5 TRBV6-1 - - TGTGCCAGCAATCCGAGCGGTCAATCGGCCCAGTACTTC CASNPSGQSAQYF
TRBJ1-2 TRBV29-1 - few TGCAGCGTTGTAGATTTCGGGGGGGGCTATGGCTACACCTTC CSVVDFGGGYGYTF
TRBJ2-5 TRBV28 TRBD1 few TGTGCCAGCAGTCAAGGACAGGAAGAGACCCAGTACTTC CASSQGQEETQYF
TRBJ1-5 TRBV20-1 - many TGCAGTGCTAGAGATCCTCTCTATAGCAATCAGCCCCAGCATTTT CSARDPLYSNQPQHF
TRBJ1-2 TRBV12-3/TRBV12-4 - - TGTGCCAGCAAACCGGGGGGCTATGGCTACACCTTC CASKPGGYGYTF